The clone carrying this T cell receptor (beta chain) was observed a few times. What it binds is not known. Amplified TCR beta CDR3 regions derived from RNA transcripts. Carried out on the TCR CDR3, a first-round RT-PCR used the HTBI primer set. TCRdb processed the multiplex PCR reads anew with MiXCR; each CDR3 protein has one entry. This sample yields 700,000 to 950,000 distinct CDR3 sequences, of which roughly 32% are seen a single time; less than 35% belongs to the top ten. The record originates from a study of T cells in Graves' hyperthyroidism and ophthalmopathy. Across the study: Peripheral blood was collected at initial diagnosis, before any treatment. Study findings and constraints: In blood, most of the thyroid clonotypes expanded above 0.001 were also present.

Each patient was aged 18 to 65 and had newly diagnosed hyperthyroidism of under 2 months' duration. For the diagnoses, clinical symptoms, serum thyroxine and TRAb, thyroid ultrasound and orbital computed tomography were used. The sequenced sample was blood. The TCR sequence derives from a woman in her 40s with Graves' hyperthyroidism.

The CDR3 reads CASSPTAPGETQYF. For the CDR3, the DNA is TGCGCCAGCAGCCCAACTGCGCCTGGTGAGACCCAGTACTTC. This rearrangement joins TRBV4-3 to TRBJ2-5; D gene unclear. CDR3 length equals 14 residues. Germline CDR1 is LGHNA and CDR2 is YSLEER. V lost 4 bases and J lost 5, with 14 bases in between.